Listed below are T cell receptor beta chains from one sample, sequenced in a study of beta chain features in type 1 diabetes. The data were produced by immunoSEQ multiplex PCR, yet TCRdb's version contains in-frame clones alone and is incomplete. The sample contains hundreds of thousands of clones, over 10% of which appear only once. The specimen sequenced was naive CD4+ T cells from blood. The source is a man younger than 30 with type 1 diabetes. The CDR3 runs from the conserved cysteine through the conserved F or W. A D gene is named only where the DNA matches it firmly. Part of the rows lack a size; the others show once, few, many or a class for expanded clones.

abundance: NA; v_gene: TRBV7-2; j_gene: TRBJ2-3; d_gene: NA; CDR3nt: TGTGCCAGCAGCAATCACAGGGTTAGCACAGATACGCAGTATTTT; CDR3aa: CASSNHRVSTDTQYF
abundance: few; v_gene: TRBV30; j_gene: TRBJ2-3; d_gene: TRBD1; CDR3nt: TGTGCCTGGAGTGTACAGCCCGGGACAGGCGTTCTAAAGTATTTT; CDR3aa: CAWSVQPGTGVLKYF
abundance: NA; v_gene: TRBV5-1; j_gene: TRBJ2-6; d_gene: NA; CDR3nt: TGCGCCAGCAGCTTGGCCGTAGGCTTTGGGGCCAACGTCCTGACTTTC; CDR3aa: CASSLAVGFGANVLTF
abundance: NA; v_gene: TRBV19; j_gene: TRBJ1-1; d_gene: NA; CDR3nt: TGTGCCAGTAGTATCAGGCCAACAGCTGAAGCTTTCTTT; CDR3aa: CASSIRPTAEAFF
abundance: few; v_gene: TRBV2; j_gene: TRBJ2-5; d_gene: NA; CDR3nt: TGTGCCAGCAGTGGGACTCTTGGGAAGACCCAGTACTTC; CDR3aa: CASSGTLGKTQYF
abundance: NA; v_gene: TRBV30; j_gene: TRBJ1-1; d_gene: NA; CDR3nt: TGTGCCTGGAGTACCACCCCCCTGAACACTGAAGCTTTCTTT; CDR3aa: CAWSTTPLNTEAFF
abundance: NA; v_gene: TRBV5-4; j_gene: TRBJ1-2; d_gene: NA; CDR3nt: TGTGCCAGCAGCTTGAAATCTCCACAGGGAGGTAATGGCTACACCTTC; CDR3aa: CASSLKSPQGGNGYTF
abundance: NA; v_gene: TRBV28; j_gene: TRBJ1-1; d_gene: TRBD1; CDR3nt: TGTGCCAGCAGTCCTTACAGGGGTTGGGGCACTGAAGCTTTCTTT; CDR3aa: CASSPYRGWGTEAFF
abundance: few; v_gene: TRBV5-1; j_gene: TRBJ2-7; d_gene: NA; CDR3nt: TGCGCCAGCAGCTTTACAGGGTCCGCCTACGAGCAGTACTTC; CDR3aa: CASSFTGSAYEQYF
abundance: NA; v_gene: TRBV15; j_gene: TRBJ2-3; d_gene: NA; CDR3nt: TGTGCCACCAGCAGAGTGGTGACTAGCACAGATACGCAGTATTTT; CDR3aa: CATSRVVTSTDTQYF
abundance: NA; v_gene: TRBV30; j_gene: TRBJ1-5; d_gene: NA; CDR3nt: TGTGCCTGGAGTCCTTGGACAGTCAATCAGCCCCAGCATTTT; CDR3aa: CAWSPWTVNQPQHF